Listed here is a single T cell receptor beta chain. Its antigen remains unidentified. The record originates from a study of T cell repertoires in cytomegalovirus infection. For the study at large: The study used recently identified HLA-C-restricted and well-studied HLA-B-restricted CMV epitopes.

Via MiXCR, TCRdb re-called the reads, giving one row per CDR3 protein. The sample holds more than 300,000 distinct CDR3 sequences; 34% are singletons and the top ten take approximately 15%. Trimming took 3 bases from V and 4 from J, leaving 15 bases between them. The CDR3 loop spans 15 amino acids. Study findings and constraints: In two of eight donors, the top clonotype was HLA-C-restricted CMV-specific.

The sequence came from a human donor in good health (CMV status not recorded). Some clones in this sample may be carry-over from other donors' samples. This specimen was cultured PBMCs, taken from culture after CMV antigen stimulation. The chain carries TRBV12-3 or TRBV12-4 and TRBJ1-1; D unclear. In DNA, the CDR3 is TGTGCCAGCAGTTTGGCTTCCGTGGGTGGCACTGAAGCTTTCTTT. It codes for CASSLASVGGTEAFF.